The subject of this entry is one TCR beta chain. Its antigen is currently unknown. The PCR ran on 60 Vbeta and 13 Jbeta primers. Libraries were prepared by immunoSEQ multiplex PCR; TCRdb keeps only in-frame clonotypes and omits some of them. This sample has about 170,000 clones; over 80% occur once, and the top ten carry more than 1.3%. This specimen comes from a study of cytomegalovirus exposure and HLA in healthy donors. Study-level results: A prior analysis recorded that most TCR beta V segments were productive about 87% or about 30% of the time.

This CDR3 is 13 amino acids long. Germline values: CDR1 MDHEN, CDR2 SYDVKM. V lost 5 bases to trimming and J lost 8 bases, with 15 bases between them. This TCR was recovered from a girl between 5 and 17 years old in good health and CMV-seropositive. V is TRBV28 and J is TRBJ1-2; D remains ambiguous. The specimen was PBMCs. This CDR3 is CASSNNRPEGYTF. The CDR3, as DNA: TGTGCCAGCAGTAATAATCGGCCGGAGGGCTACACCTTC.